The 22 T cell receptor beta chains given below trace back to one sample, sequenced in a study of cytomegalovirus exposure and HLA in healthy donors. The PCR used 60 Vbeta and 13 Jbeta primers. The protocol was immunoSEQ multiplex PCR, while the TCRdb copy is restricted to in-frame clones and leaves out a portion. This table holds roughly 160,000 clones, around 80% found once. The sequenced sample consisted of PBMCs. The receptors here all came from a woman aged 45-60 years in good health and CMV-seropositive.

This clone was detected a few times. V and J are TRBV15 and TRBJ1-2; unclear D gene. CDR1 and CDR2 (germline): LNHNV, YYDKDF (reference sequence). The CDR3 has 14 residues. V was trimmed by 5 bases and J by 2 bases, leaving 12 bases between them. CDR3 sequence: CATSLRTGNYGYTF. In DNA form, the CDR3 reads TGTGCCACCAGCTTAAGGACGGGGAACTATGGCTACACCTTC.

V gene TRBV9 combines with J gene TRBJ2-1; 14 bases are a match to TRBD2. This CDR3 comprises 17 residues. Germline values: CDR1 SGDLS, CDR2 YYNGEE. V lost 3 bases and J lost 6; bases outside the gene matches: 8. The CDR3 protein is CASSETSGRDPSNEQFF. The CDR3 DNA reads TGTGCCAGCAGCGAGACTAGCGGGAGGGACCCCTCCAATGAGCAGTTCTTC.

The chain is built from TRBV7-8 and TRBJ1-3; tentative D call: TRBD1 (5 bases). Trimming left V 1 base short and J 2 bases short, with 6 bases between. The germline V gene has CDR1 SGHVS and CDR2 FQNEAQ. CDR3 length equals 14 residues. This CDR3 reads CASSLDRTGNTIYF. CDR3 sequence (DNA): TGTGCCAGCAGCTTAGACAGGACTGGAAACACCATATATTTT. Variable domain in full (rest from reference TRBV7-8 and TRBJ1-3): GAGVSQSPRYKVAKRGQDVALRCDPISGHVSLFWYQQALGQGPEFLTYFQNEAQLDKSGLPSDRFFAERPEGSVSTLKIQRTQQEDSAVYLCASSLDRTGNTIYFGEGSWLTVV.

The rearrangement links TRBV28 to TRBJ1-1; 7 bases match TRBD1. Looked up from germline, CDR1 is MDHEN and CDR2 is SYDVKM. The CDR3 has 15 amino acids. Trimming removed 6 bases from V and 7 bases from J; junction bases left unmatched: 14. CDR3 protein: CASSTTGTARLEAFF. In DNA form, the CDR3 reads TGTGCCAGCAGCACCACCGGGACAGCCCGCCTTGAAGCTTTCTTT.

The chain links TRBV19 to TRBJ1-5; no definite D call. V shed 8 bases and J shed 0 bases, with 23 bases lying between them. This CDR3 region has 18 residues. CDR1 and CDR2 (germline): LNHDA, SQIVND (reference sequence). The CDR3, as DNA: TGTGCCAGTCAAGCGAAAAGGCTGACGGTGAATAGCAATCAGCCCCAGCATTTT. Translating it yields CASQAKRLTVNSNQPQHF.

The chain employs TRBV6-6 and TRBJ2-5; possibly TRBD1 for D (6 bases). Per germline, CDR1 MNHNY and CDR2 SVGAGI (reference sequence). Trimming pared 2 bases from V and 2 bases from J, leaving 15 bases between. CDR3 length: 16 residues. The CDR3 sequence: CASSYPGRGLQETQYF. CDR3 sequence (DNA): TGTGCCAGCAGTTACCCAGGCAGGGGATTACAAGAGACCCAGTACTTC.

The gene calls are TRBV6-5 and TRBJ2-2, with TRBD1 matching 7 bases. The CDR3 spans 15 residues. Germline assignment: CDR1 MNHEY and CDR2 SVGAGI. V gave up 0 bases and J gave up 5 bases; unmatched junction bases: 3. DNA for the CDR3: TGTGCCAGCAGTTACTCCGGGACAGTGACCGGGGAGCTGTTTTTT. Translated, it gives CASSYSGTVTGELFF.

The chain couples TRBV18 to TRBJ1-4, with D maybe TRBD1 (5 bases). V was clipped by 4 bases and J by 0 bases, with 9 bases between them. CDR1 and CDR2 from the germline V gene are KGHSH and LQKENI. The CDR3 is 15 residues long. DNA for the CDR3: TGTGCCAGCTCACGGAGACAGACAACTAATGAAAAACTGTTTTTT. Its protein is CASSRRQTTNEKLFF.

The chain has TRBV5-1 and TRBJ2-1; 11 positions agree with TRBD1. CDR3 size: 15 residues. V shed 4 bases, J shed 8 bases, and the junction held 8 bases outside the gene matches. Germline V gene lookup returns CDR1 SGHRS and CDR2 YFSETQ. The CDR3 bases are TGCGCCAGCAGCCAACGGACAGGGGGCGGGGATGAGCAGTTCTTC. It yields the protein CASSQRTGGGDEQFF.

This clone was detected a few times. The chain links TRBV10-3 to TRBJ2-1, with D perhaps TRBD2 (5 bases). Germline CDR1 is ENHRY and CDR2 is SYGVKD. Trimming shortened V by 3 bases and J by 8 bases, and 14 bases separated the two germline ends. This CDR3 spans 14 amino acids. The CDR3 spells CAISEGSRRDEQFF. The CDR3 DNA reads as TGTGCCATCAGTGAAGGGTCCAGGCGGGATGAGCAGTTCTTC.

V gene TRBV2 combines with J gene TRBJ1-2; D ambiguous. The CDR3 is 14 residues long. Germline V CDR1 and CDR2: SNHLY, FYNNEI. V was pared by 4 bases and J by 3 bases, with 12 bases between. For the CDR3, the DNA is TGTGCCAGCAGTGTAGAGGGCGAGTACTATGGCTACACCTTC. Protein sequence: CASSVEGEYYGYTF.

The gene calls are TRBV29-1 and TRBJ1-3; D is ambiguous. The CDR3 runs 13 residues. The V gene's germline CDR1 is SQVTM and CDR2 ANQGSEA. V dropped 2 bases and J dropped 0 bases, with 5 bases sitting between them. The CDR3 protein is CSVENYSGNTIYF. In DNA, the CDR3 is TGCAGCGTTGAAAATTACTCTGGAAACACCATATATTTT.

There are a few counts of this clone. The chain joins TRBV18 to TRBJ2-3, with 11 bases fitting TRBD1. The trim removed 5 bases at V and 5 bases at J, leaving 3 bases unmatched. The length of the CDR3 is 14 residues. Germline V gene lookup returns CDR1 KGHSH and CDR2 LQKENI. CDR3 loop: CASSSGTGGDTQYF. DNA for the CDR3: TGTGCCAGCTCATCAGGGACAGGGGGAGATACGCAGTATTTT.

V gene TRBV4-3 combines with J gene TRBJ2-1, with 12 bases fitting TRBD2. The ends lost 2 bases at V and 4 bases at J; junction bases unmatched: 3. Germline-derived CDR1 and CDR2 are LGHNA and YSLEER. The CDR3 has 16 residues. The CDR3 DNA reads TGCGCCAGCAGCCAAACGACTAGCGGGGGATACAATGAGCAGTTCTTC. It specifies CASSQTTSGGYNEQFF.

This clone showed up just a few times. This sequence joins TRBV7-9 and TRBJ2-1, with a tentative D call TRBD2 (6 bases). CDR3 length: 18 residues. Germline-derived CDR1 and CDR2 are SEHNR and FQNEAQ (reference sequence). Trimming removed 1 base from V and 0 bases from J, with 16 bases in between. The CDR3 loop is CASSLGGWASVSYNEQFF. In DNA form, the CDR3 reads TGTGCCAGCAGCTTAGGGGGGTGGGCTAGCGTCTCCTACAATGAGCAGTTCTTC.

The V and J genes are TRBV28 and TRBJ2-1, with D maybe TRBD1 (6 bases). V gave up 3 bases and J gave up 8 bases, with 8 bases separating them. Germline assignment: CDR1 MDHEN and CDR2 SYDVKM. CDR3 length: 12 amino acids. CDR3 protein: CASSLTGYEQFF. CDR3 in DNA: TGTGCCAGCAGTTTGACAGGCTATGAGCAGTTCTTC.

The gene calls are TRBV7-2 and TRBJ1-5; D might be TRBD1 (5 bases). There are 15 residues in the CDR3. Germline values: CDR1 SGHTA, CDR2 FQGNSA. V lost 11 bases and J lost 0, with 17 bases in between. The CDR3 spells CASRAGLNSNQPQHF. In nucleotides, the CDR3 is TGTGCCTCGAGGGCGGGGCTCAATAGCAATCAGCCCCAGCATTTT.

The chain is built from TRBV5-1 and TRBJ1-3; D call uncertain. Germline loops: CDR1 SGHRS, CDR2 YFSETQ. The CDR3 spans 16 residues. The V end was cut by 0 bases, the J end by 0 bases, with 10 bases between. CDR3: CASSLAGRGSGNTIYF. The DNA of the CDR3 is TGCGCCAGCAGCTTGGCCGGAAGAGGCTCTGGAAACACCATATATTTT.

This chain connects TRBV19 to TRBJ2-7; D call uncertain. The CDR3 extends over 14 amino acids. Trimming cost V 4 bases and J 0 bases, with 10 bases left between them. Germline V gene data show CDR1 as LNHDA and CDR2 as SQIVND (reference sequence). CDR3 amino acids: CASSKYSSSYEQYF. The DNA of the CDR3 is TGTGCCAGTAGTAAGTACTCTTCCTCCTACGAGCAGTACTTC.

V is TRBV7-2 and J is TRBJ1-2, with unresolved D. This CDR3 comprises 16 residues. Trimming stripped 6 bases from V and 0 bases from J, with 17 bases between. From germline, CDR1 is SGHTA and CDR2 FQGNSA. The CDR3 reads CASRPPTATANYGYTF. The CDR3 DNA follows: TGTGCCAGCAGACCACCGACCGCAACAGCTAACTATGGCTACACCTTC.

The V and J genes are TRBV4-2 and TRBJ1-2; D gene ambiguous. This CDR3 spans 12 amino acids. V was trimmed by 1 base and J by 3 bases, leaving 3 bases between them. Germline V gene data show CDR1 as LGHNA and CDR2 as YNFKEQ. The CDR3 bases are TGTGCCAGCAGCCAAGGAGACTATGGCTACACCTTC. This encodes CASSQGDYGYTF.

This sequence joins TRBV28 and TRBJ1-5; D is perhaps TRBD1 (6 bases). With 5 bases removed from V and 4 bases from J, the gap between germline ends came to 9 bases. The CDR3 totals 13 residues. Germline lookup yields CDR1 MDHEN and CDR2 SYDVKM. The CDR3 DNA follows: TGTGCCAGCAGTCCGGACAGTAATCAGCCCCAGCATTTT. This translates into CASSPDSNQPQHF.